The TCR beta chain described here comes from a study of T cells after yellow fever vaccination. Germline lookup yields CDR1 DFQATT and CDR2 SNEGSKA (reference sequence). Trimming removed 6 bases at V and 0 bases at J, with 12 bases between. This CDR3 spans 14 amino acids. This clonotype was observed a few times. One entry per CDR3 protein results from TCRdb running MiXCR on the 5' RACE reads. The table records more than 300,000 distinct CDR3 sequences, about 11% of them present only once. The material sequenced was CD4+ T cells sorted from PBMCs, taken 45 days after the yellow fever booster vaccination. The sequence derives from a man aged 18 to 30 who received the YFV17D yellow fever vaccine. The rearrangement joins TRBV20-1 to TRBJ1-5, with D possibly matching TRBD1 (5 bases). DNA for the CDR3: TGCAGTGCCCGGGACGGCCTTAGCAATCAGCCCCAGCATTTT. This encodes CSARDGLSNQPQHF.